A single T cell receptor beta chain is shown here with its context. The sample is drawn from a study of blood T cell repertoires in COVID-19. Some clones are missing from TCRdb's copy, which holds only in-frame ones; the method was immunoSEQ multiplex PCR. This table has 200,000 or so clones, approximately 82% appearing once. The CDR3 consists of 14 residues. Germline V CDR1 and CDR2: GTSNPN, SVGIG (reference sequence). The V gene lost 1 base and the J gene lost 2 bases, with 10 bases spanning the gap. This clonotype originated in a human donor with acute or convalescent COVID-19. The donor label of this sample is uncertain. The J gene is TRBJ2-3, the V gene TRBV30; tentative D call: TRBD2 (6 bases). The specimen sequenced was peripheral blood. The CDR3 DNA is TGTGCCTGGAGTGGTGGGGGACTCACAGATACGCAGTATTTT. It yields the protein CAWSGGGLTDTQYF.